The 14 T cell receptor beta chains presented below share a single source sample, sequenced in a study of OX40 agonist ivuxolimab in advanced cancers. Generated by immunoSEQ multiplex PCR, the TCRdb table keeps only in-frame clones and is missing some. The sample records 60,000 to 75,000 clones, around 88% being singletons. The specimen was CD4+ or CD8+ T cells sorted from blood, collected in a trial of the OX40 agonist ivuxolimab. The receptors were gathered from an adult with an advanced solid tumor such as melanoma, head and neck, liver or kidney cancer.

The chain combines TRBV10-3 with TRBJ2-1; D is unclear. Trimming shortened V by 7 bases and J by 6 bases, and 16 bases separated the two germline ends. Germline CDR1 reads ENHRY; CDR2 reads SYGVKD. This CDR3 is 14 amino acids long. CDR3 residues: CAIKDEARPNEQFF. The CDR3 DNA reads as TGTGCCATCAAGGACGAAGCAAGACCCAATGAGCAGTTCTTC.

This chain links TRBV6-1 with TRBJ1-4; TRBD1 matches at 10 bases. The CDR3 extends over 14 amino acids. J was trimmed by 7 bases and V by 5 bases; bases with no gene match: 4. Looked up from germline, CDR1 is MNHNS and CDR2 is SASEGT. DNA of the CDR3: TGTGCCAGCAGTAGACAGGGGGCGTCTGAAAAACTGTTTTTT. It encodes CASSRQGASEKLFF.

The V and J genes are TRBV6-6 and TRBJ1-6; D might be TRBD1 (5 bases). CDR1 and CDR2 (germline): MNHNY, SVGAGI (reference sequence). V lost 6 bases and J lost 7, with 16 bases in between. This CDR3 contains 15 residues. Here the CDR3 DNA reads TGTGCCAGCAGCCGGAAGCCGGGACTCAATTCACCCCTCCACTTT. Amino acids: CASSRKPGLNSPLHF.

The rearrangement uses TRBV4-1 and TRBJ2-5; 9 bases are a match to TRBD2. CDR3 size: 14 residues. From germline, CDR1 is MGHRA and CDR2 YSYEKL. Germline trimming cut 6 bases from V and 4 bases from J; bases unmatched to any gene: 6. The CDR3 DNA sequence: TGCGCCAGCAGACGGGCGGGGGGGCCAGAGACCCAGTACTTC. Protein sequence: CASRRAGGPETQYF.

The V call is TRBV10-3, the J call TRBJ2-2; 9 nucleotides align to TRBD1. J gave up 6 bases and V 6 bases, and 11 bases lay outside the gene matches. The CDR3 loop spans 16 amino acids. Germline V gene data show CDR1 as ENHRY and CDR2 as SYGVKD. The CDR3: CAIRSVGQGRAGELFF. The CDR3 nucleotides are TGTGCCATCAGATCTGTAGGACAGGGGCGGGCCGGGGAGCTGTTTTTT.

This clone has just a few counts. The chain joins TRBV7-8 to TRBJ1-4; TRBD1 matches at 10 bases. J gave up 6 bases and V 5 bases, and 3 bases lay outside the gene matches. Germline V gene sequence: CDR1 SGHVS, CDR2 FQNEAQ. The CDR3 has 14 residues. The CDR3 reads CASSRGQGYEKLFF. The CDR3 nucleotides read TGTGCCAGCAGCAGGGGACAGGGGTATGAAAAACTGTTTTTT.

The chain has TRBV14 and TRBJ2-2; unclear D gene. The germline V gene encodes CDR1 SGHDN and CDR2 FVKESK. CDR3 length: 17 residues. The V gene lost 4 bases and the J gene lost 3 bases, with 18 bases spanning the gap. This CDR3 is CASSRVERWADTGELFF. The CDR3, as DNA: TGTGCCAGCAGCCGGGTTGAGCGATGGGCTGACACCGGGGAGCTGTTTTTT.

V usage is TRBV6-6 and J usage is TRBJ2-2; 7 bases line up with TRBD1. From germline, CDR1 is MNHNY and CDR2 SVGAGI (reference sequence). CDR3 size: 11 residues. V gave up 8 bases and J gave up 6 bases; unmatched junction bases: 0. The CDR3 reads CASGTAGELFF. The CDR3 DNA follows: TGTGCCAGCGGGACAGCCGGGGAGCTGTTTTTT.

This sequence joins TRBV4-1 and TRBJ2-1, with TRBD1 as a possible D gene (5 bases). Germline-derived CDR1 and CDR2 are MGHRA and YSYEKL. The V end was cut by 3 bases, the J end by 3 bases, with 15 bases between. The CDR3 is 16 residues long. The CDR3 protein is CASSQIPRVLYNEQFF. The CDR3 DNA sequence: TGCGCCAGCAGCCAGATCCCCAGGGTCCTCTACAATGAGCAGTTCTTC.

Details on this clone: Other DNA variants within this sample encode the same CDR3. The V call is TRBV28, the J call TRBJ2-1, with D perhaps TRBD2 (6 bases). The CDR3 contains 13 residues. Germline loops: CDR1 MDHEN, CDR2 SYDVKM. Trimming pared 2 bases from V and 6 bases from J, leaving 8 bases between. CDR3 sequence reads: CASSLPGVNEQFF. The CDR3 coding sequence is TGTGCCAGCAGTTTACCGGGGGTCAATGAGCAGTTCTTC.

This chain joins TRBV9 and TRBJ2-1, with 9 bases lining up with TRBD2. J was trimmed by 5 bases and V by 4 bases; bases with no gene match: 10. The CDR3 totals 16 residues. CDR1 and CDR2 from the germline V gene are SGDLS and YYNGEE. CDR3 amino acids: CASSLRASGVHNEQFF. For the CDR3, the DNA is TGTGCCAGCAGCCTACGGGCTAGCGGGGTCCACAATGAGCAGTTCTTC.

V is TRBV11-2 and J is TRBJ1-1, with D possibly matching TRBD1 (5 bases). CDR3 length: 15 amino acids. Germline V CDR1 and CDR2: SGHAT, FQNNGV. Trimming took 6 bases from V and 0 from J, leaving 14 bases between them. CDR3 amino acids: CASRSGTRLNTEAFF. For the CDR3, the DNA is TGTGCCAGCAGGTCTGGGACGCGATTGAACACTGAAGCTTTCTTT.

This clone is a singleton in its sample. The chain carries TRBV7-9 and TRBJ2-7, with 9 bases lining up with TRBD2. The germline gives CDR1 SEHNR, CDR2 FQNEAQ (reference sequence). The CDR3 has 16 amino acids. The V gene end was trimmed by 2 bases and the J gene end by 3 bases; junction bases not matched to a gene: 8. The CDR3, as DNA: TGTGCCAGCAGCTTAAGTCGCGGGGGGGCCCACTACGAGCAGTACTTC. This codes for CASSLSRGGAHYEQYF.

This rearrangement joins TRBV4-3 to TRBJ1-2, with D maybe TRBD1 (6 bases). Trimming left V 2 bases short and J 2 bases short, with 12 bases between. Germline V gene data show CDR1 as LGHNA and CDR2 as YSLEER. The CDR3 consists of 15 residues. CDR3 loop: CASSQNPGQNYGYTF. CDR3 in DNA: TGCGCCAGCAGCCAAAACCCCGGACAGAACTATGGCTACACCTTC.